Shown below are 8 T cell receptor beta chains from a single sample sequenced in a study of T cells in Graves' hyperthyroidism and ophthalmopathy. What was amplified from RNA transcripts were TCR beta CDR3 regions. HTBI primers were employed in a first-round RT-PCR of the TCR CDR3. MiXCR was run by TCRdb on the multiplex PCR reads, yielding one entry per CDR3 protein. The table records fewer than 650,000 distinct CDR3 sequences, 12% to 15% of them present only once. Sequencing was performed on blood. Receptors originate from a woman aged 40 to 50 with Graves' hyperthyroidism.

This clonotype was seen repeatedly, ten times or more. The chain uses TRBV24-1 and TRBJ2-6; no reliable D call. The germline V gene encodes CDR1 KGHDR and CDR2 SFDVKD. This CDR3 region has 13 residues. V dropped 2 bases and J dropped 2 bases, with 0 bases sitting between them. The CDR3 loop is CATSDSGANVLTF. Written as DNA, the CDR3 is TGTGCCACCAGTGATTCTGGGGCCAACGTCCTGACTTTC.

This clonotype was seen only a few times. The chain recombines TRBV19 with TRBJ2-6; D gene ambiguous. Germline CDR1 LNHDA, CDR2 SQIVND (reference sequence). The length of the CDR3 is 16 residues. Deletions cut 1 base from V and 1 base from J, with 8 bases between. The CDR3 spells CASSIVVGSGANVLTF. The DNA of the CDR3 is TGTGCCAGTAGTATAGTCGTGGGGTCTGGGGCCAACGTCCTGACTTTC.

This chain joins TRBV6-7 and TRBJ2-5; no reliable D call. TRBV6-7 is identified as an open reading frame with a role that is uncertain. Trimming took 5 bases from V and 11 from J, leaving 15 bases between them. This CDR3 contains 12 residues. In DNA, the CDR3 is TGTGCCAGCAGTCGCGGCGGATCCGCACAGTACTTC. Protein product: CASSRGGSAQYF.

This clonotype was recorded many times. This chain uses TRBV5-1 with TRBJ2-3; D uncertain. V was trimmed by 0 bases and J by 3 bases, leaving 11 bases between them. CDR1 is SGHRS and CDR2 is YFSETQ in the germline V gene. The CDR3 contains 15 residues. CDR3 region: CASSLATEGTDTQYF. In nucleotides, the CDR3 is TGCGCCAGCAGCTTGGCAACGGAAGGAACAGATACGCAGTATTTT.

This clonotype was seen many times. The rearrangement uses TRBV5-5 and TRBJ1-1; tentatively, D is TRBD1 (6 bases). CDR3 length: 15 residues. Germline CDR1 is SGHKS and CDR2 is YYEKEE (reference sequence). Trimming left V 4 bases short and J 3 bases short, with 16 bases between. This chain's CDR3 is CASSPKAGAHTEAFF. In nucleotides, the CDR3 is TGTGCCAGCAGCCCCAAAGCGGGGGCCCACACTGAAGCTTTCTTT.

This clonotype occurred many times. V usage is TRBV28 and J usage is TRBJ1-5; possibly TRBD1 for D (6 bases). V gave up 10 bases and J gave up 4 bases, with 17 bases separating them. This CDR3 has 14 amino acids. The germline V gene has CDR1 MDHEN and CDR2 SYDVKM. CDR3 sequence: CATKGGVQNQPQHF. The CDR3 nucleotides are TGTGCCACCAAAGGGGGAGTACAGAATCAGCCCCAGCATTTT. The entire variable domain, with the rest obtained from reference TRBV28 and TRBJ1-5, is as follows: DVKVTQSSRYLVKRTGEKVFLECVQDMDHENMFWYRQDPGLGLRLIYFSYDVKMKEKGDIPEGYSVSREKKERFSLILESASTNQTSMYLCATKGGVQNQPQHFGDGTRLSIL.

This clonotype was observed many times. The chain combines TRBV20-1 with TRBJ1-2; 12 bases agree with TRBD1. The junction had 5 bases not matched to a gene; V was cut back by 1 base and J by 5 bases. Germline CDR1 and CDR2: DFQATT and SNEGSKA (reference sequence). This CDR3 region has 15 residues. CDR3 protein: CSARAGQGASYGYTF. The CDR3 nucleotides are TGCAGTGCTAGAGCGGGACAGGGGGCCTCATATGGCTACACCTTC.

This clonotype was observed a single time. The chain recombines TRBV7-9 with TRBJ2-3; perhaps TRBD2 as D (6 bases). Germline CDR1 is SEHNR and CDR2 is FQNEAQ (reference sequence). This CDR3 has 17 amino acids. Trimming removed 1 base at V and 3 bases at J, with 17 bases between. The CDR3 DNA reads TGTGCCAGCAGCTTAGGGGAGGAGCGGCGCTGGACAGATACGCAGTATTTT. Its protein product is CASSLGEERRWTDTQYF.